The clone carrying this T cell receptor (beta chain) has only a few counts. The sample comes from a study of blood T cell repertoires in COVID-19. Study context: COVID-19 samples, acute and convalescent, were from the United States, Italy and Spain. Nucleic acid was either cDNA or gDNA, and it came from T cells, B-cell-depleted T cells, or PBMCs.

How the authors handled the data: Estimation of nucleated cell counts was performed using reference gene primer amplification. Here immunoSEQ multiplex PCR was the method, and the copy in TCRdb shows in-frame clones only, minus some. The DNA was the basis for D and trimming; V, J and clone size are from that table. Counted here are 180,000 or so clones, just over 85% occurring once; the ten biggest clones make up roughly 8.2%. CDR3 length: 15 residues. V lost 0 bases and J lost 0, with 6 bases in between. The germline CDR1 and CDR2 sequences are MDHEN and SYDVKM. Sequencing input: peripheral blood. The receptor comes from a man aged 60-69 years with acute or convalescent COVID-19. V gene TRBV28 combines with J gene TRBJ1-5; D call uncertain. CDR3 sequence (DNA): TGTGCCAGCAGTTTATGGGCTTATAGCAATCAGCCCCAGCATTTT. The encoded protein is CASSLWAYSNQPQHF. The whole variable domain, remainder taken from reference TRBV28 and TRBJ1-5, is DVKVTQSSRYLVKRTGEKVFLECVQDMDHENMFWYRQDPGLGLRLIYFSYDVKMKEKGDIPEGYSVSREKKERFSLILESASTNQTSMYLCASSLWAYSNQPQHFGDGTRLSIL.